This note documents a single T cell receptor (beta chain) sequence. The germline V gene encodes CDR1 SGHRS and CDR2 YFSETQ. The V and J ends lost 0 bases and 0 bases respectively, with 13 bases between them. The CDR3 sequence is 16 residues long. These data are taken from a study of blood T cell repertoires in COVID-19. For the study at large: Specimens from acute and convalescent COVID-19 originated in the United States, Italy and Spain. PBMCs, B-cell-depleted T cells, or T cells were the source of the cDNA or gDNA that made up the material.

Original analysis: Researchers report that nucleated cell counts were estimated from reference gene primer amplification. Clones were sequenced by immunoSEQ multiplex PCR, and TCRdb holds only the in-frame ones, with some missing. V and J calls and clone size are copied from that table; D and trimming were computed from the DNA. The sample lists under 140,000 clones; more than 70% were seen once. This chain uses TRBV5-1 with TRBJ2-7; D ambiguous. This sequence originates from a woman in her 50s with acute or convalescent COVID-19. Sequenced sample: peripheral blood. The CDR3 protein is CASSLGQPTNSYEQYF. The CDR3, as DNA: TGCGCCAGCAGCTTGGGGCAGCCTACTAACTCCTACGAGCAGTACTTC.